These T cell receptor beta chains were read from a single sample in a study of blood T cell repertoires in COVID-19. The method was immunoSEQ multiplex PCR; TCRdb's version includes in-frame clones alone and lacks a portion of them. The sample carries around 250,000 clones, around 88% recorded once. The sequencing input was PBMCs or T cells enriched from blood (not recorded which). All receptors derive from a woman between 40 and 50 years old with acute COVID-19. Both conserved end residues are part of each CDR3. Fields, in order: V gene, CDR3 length, J gene, D gene, clone size, CDR3 DNA, CDR3 protein. A D gene is named only where the DNA matches it firmly. The size entry is marked missing in some rows and otherwise reads once, few, many or a size class.

v_gene: TRBV4-3
len: 15
j_gene: TRBJ2-1
d_gene: NA
abundance: NA
CDR3nt: TGCGCCAGCAGCCGCCACGGGGGTACCTACAATGAGCAGTTCTTC
CDR3aa: CASSRHGGTYNEQFF

v_gene: TRBV19
len: 15
j_gene: TRBJ1-5
d_gene: TRBD1
abundance: NA
CDR3nt: TGTGCCAGTAACCCGGACAGGGGGGGGAATCAGCCCCAGCATTTT
CDR3aa: CASNPDRGGNQPQHF

v_gene: TRBV7-3
len: 15
j_gene: TRBJ1-1
d_gene: NA
abundance: once
CDR3nt: TGTGCCAGCAGCTTAACCGTACAGGGTAACACTGAAGCTTTCTTT
CDR3aa: CASSLTVQGNTEAFF

v_gene: TRBV7-9
len: 15
j_gene: TRBJ2-7
d_gene: TRBD2
abundance: NA
CDR3nt: TGTGCCAGCAGCTCCGGACTAGCGGACTCCTACGAGCAGTACTTC
CDR3aa: CASSSGLADSYEQYF

v_gene: TRBV5-1
len: 14
j_gene: TRBJ1-2
d_gene: TRBD1
abundance: NA
CDR3nt: TGCGCCAGCAGCGTGACAGGGCCCCTTGAAGGCTACACCTTC
CDR3aa: CASSVTGPLEGYTF

v_gene: TRBV11-2
len: 15
j_gene: TRBJ1-2
d_gene: NA
abundance: NA
CDR3nt: TGTGCCAGCAGGCCCGGGCTAAGGGGAAACTATGGCTACACCTTC
CDR3aa: CASRPGLRGNYGYTF

v_gene: TRBV9
len: 14
j_gene: TRBJ2-1
d_gene: TRBD2
abundance: once
CDR3nt: TGTGCCAGCAGCGGGACTAGCGCCCACAATGAGCAGTTCTTC
CDR3aa: CASSGTSAHNEQFF

v_gene: TRBV12-3/TRBV12-4
len: 11
j_gene: TRBJ2-1
d_gene: TRBD2
abundance: NA
CDR3nt: TGTGCCAGCAGTTCTCTAGCGGGGCGGTTCTTC
CDR3aa: CASSSLAGRFF

v_gene: TRBV7-8
len: 14
j_gene: TRBJ1-1
d_gene: NA
abundance: NA
CDR3nt: TGTGCCAGCAGCTTACTAACGAGTAGCACTGAAGCTTTCTTT
CDR3aa: CASSLLTSSTEAFF

v_gene: TRBV7-2
len: 14
j_gene: TRBJ1-3
d_gene: NA
abundance: NA
CDR3nt: TGTGCCAGCAGAATACAGGGATACGGAAACACCATATATTTT
CDR3aa: CASRIQGYGNTIYF

v_gene: TRBV30
len: 15
j_gene: TRBJ1-1
d_gene: NA
abundance: NA
CDR3nt: TGTGCCTGGAGTCCCGCTCCGGGACAGAACACTGAAGCTTTCTTT
CDR3aa: CAWSPAPGQNTEAFF

v_gene: TRBV19
len: 17
j_gene: TRBJ2-1
d_gene: TRBD2
abundance: NA
CDR3nt: TGTGCCAGTAGTATTCTACGACTAGCGGGAGGCCCCAATGAGCAGTTCTTC
CDR3aa: CASSILRLAGGPNEQFF

v_gene: TRBV10-1
len: 17
j_gene: TRBJ1-5
d_gene: TRBD1
abundance: NA
CDR3nt: TGCGCCAGCAACGGGACAGGGGGTCTTAGGGGCAATCAGCCCCAGCATTTT
CDR3aa: CASNGTGGLRGNQPQHF

v_gene: TRBV28
len: 17
j_gene: TRBJ2-1
d_gene: TRBD2
abundance: NA
CDR3nt: TGTGCCAGCAGTCCCCGGGCGGGAGTTCTCTCCTACAATGAGCAGTTCTTC
CDR3aa: CASSPRAGVLSYNEQFF

v_gene: TRBV6-2/TRBV6-3
len: 15
j_gene: TRBJ1-2
d_gene: NA
abundance: NA
CDR3nt: TGTGCCAGCAGTTACTTGGCGGGCCAAAACTATGGCTACACCTTC
CDR3aa: CASSYLAGQNYGYTF

v_gene: TRBV5-1
len: 17
j_gene: TRBJ2-1
d_gene: TRBD2
abundance: NA
CDR3nt: TGCGCCAGCAGCTTAGAAAAGCGGGACCTCTCCTACAATGAGCAGTTCTTC
CDR3aa: CASSLEKRDLSYNEQFF

v_gene: TRBV3-1/TRBV3-2
len: 14
j_gene: TRBJ2-1
d_gene: TRBD2
abundance: NA
CDR3nt: TGTGCCAGCGGGAATAGCGGGAGTTGGAATGAGCAGTTCTTC
CDR3aa: CASGNSGSWNEQFF

v_gene: TRBV4-3
len: 14
j_gene: TRBJ2-1
d_gene: NA
abundance: few
CDR3nt: TGCGCCAGCAGCCAAGGACTAGGGAGCAATGAGCAGTTCTTC
CDR3aa: CASSQGLGSNEQFF

v_gene: TRBV10-2
len: 13
j_gene: TRBJ1-4
d_gene: NA
abundance: once
CDR3nt: TGCGCCAGCAGTGAAAGGGTTGGGGGGAAACTGTTTTTT
CDR3aa: CASSERVGGKLFF

v_gene: TRBV19
len: 15
j_gene: TRBJ1-1
d_gene: NA
abundance: NA
CDR3nt: TGTGCCAGTAGGATCCTACAGGGACCTAACACTGAAGCTTTCTTT
CDR3aa: CASRILQGPNTEAFF

v_gene: TRBV21-1
len: 17
j_gene: TRBJ2-3
d_gene: NA
abundance: NA
CDR3nt: TGTGCCAGCAGTAGGAAGGAGATAGGACAGGGTAGAAGTACGCAGTATTTT
CDR3aa: CASSRKEIGQGRSTQYF

v_gene: TRBV19
len: 16
j_gene: TRBJ1-5
d_gene: NA
abundance: NA
CDR3nt: TGTGCCACCCGACAGGCTTTTCGCTATAGCAATCAGCCCCAGCATTTT
CDR3aa: CATRQAFRYSNQPQHF

v_gene: TRBV9
len: 17
j_gene: TRBJ1-3
d_gene: NA
abundance: NA
CDR3nt: TGTGCCAGCAGCGTATTAGGGCAAAGGAGGTCTGGAAACACCATATATTTT
CDR3aa: CASSVLGQRRSGNTIYF

v_gene: TRBV10-3
len: 16
j_gene: TRBJ1-4
d_gene: NA
abundance: NA
CDR3nt: TGTGCCATCAGTGAGTCGAATGCAGGGTCTAATGAAAAACTGTTTTTT
CDR3aa: CAISESNAGSNEKLFF

v_gene: TRBV4-1
len: 14
j_gene: TRBJ1-1
d_gene: NA
abundance: once
CDR3nt: TGCGCCAGCAGGCAGCGAGAGGTGAACACTGAAGCTTTCTTT
CDR3aa: CASRQREVNTEAFF

v_gene: TRBV4-1
len: 15
j_gene: TRBJ1-2
d_gene: TRBD1
abundance: once
CDR3nt: TGCGCCAGCAGCCAAGTAGGGGGCGTATCCTATGGCTACACCTTC
CDR3aa: CASSQVGGVSYGYTF

v_gene: TRBV28
len: 12
j_gene: TRBJ1-1
d_gene: NA
abundance: once
CDR3nt: TGTGCCAGCGGATTCCCGGGGAGTCAAGCTTTCTTT
CDR3aa: CASGFPGSQAFF

v_gene: TRBV7-8
len: 15
j_gene: TRBJ2-3
d_gene: TRBD2
abundance: NA
CDR3nt: TGTGCCAGCAGGGGACTAGCGGGGACGAAAGATACGCAGTATTTT
CDR3aa: CASRGLAGTKDTQYF

v_gene: TRBV7-9
len: 13
j_gene: TRBJ1-1
d_gene: NA
abundance: few
CDR3nt: TGTGCCAGCAGCTTAGCCCAGAACACTGAAGCTTTCTTT
CDR3aa: CASSLAQNTEAFF

v_gene: TRBV29-1
len: 12
j_gene: TRBJ1-1
d_gene: NA
abundance: NA
CDR3nt: TGCAGCCCGGGGACACCCCGCACTGAAGCTTTCTTT
CDR3aa: CSPGTPRTEAFF

v_gene: TRBV9
len: 16
j_gene: TRBJ1-2
d_gene: TRBD1
abundance: NA
CDR3nt: TGTGCCAGCAGCGCCCATCCGGGACAGACTAACTATGGCTACACCTTC
CDR3aa: CASSAHPGQTNYGYTF

v_gene: TRBV7-9
len: 17
j_gene: TRBJ1-1
d_gene: NA
abundance: NA
CDR3nt: TGTGCCAGCAGCCACCGTCAGCAGGGTTTAGGGGACACTGAAGCTTTCTTT
CDR3aa: CASSHRQQGLGDTEAFF

v_gene: TRBV5-4
len: 15
j_gene: TRBJ2-3
d_gene: TRBD1
abundance: NA
CDR3nt: TGTGCCAGCAGCTTGGCGGGACAGGGAACAGATACGCAGTATTTT
CDR3aa: CASSLAGQGTDTQYF

v_gene: TRBV19
len: 16
j_gene: TRBJ1-2
d_gene: NA
abundance: NA
CDR3nt: TGTGCCAGTAGTATAGATTGGCAGGGAAACTGGTATGGCTACACCTTC
CDR3aa: CASSIDWQGNWYGYTF

v_gene: TRBV7-2
len: 15
j_gene: TRBJ1-5
d_gene: NA
abundance: once
CDR3nt: TGTGCCAGCAGCTTAGCGCGGGGCAGCAATCAGCCCCAGCATTTT
CDR3aa: CASSLARGSNQPQHF

v_gene: TRBV24-1
len: 13
j_gene: TRBJ1-2
d_gene: NA
abundance: few
CDR3nt: TGTGCCACCGGCGGGGATGCAGGGTATGGCTACACCTTC
CDR3aa: CATGGDAGYGYTF

v_gene: TRBV7-9
len: 13
j_gene: TRBJ1-1
d_gene: NA
abundance: NA
CDR3nt: TGTGCCAGCAGCTTCGGGGGTGAGACTGAAGCTTTCTTT
CDR3aa: CASSFGGETEAFF

v_gene: TRBV18
len: 18
j_gene: TRBJ2-6
d_gene: NA
abundance: NA
CDR3nt: TGTGCCAGCTCACCAAAGGGACAAACTACCTCTGGGGCCAACGTCCTGACTTTC
CDR3aa: CASSPKGQTTSGANVLTF

v_gene: TRBV5-8
len: 13
j_gene: TRBJ1-4
d_gene: NA
abundance: NA
CDR3nt: TGTGCCAGCAGCTGGGACTACCAAGAAAAACTGTTTTTT
CDR3aa: CASSWDYQEKLFF

v_gene: TRBV4-1
len: 15
j_gene: TRBJ2-1
d_gene: NA
abundance: NA
CDR3nt: TGCGCCAGCAGCCATCCAAAACCGGGTTTGTATGAGCAGTTCTTC
CDR3aa: CASSHPKPGLYEQFF

v_gene: TRBV30
len: 13
j_gene: TRBJ2-7
d_gene: NA
abundance: few
CDR3nt: TGTGCCTGGAGTGTCGGGTATGCCTACGAGCAGTACTTC
CDR3aa: CAWSVGYAYEQYF